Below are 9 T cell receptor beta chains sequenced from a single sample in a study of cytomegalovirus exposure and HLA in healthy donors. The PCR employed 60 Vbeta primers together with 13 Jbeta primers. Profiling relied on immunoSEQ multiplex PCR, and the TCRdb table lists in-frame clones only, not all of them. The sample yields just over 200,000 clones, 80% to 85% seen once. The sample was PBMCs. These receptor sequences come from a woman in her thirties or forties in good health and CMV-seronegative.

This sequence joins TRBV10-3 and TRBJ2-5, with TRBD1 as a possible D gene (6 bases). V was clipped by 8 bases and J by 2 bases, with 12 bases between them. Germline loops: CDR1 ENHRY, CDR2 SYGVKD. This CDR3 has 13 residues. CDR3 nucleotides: TGTGCCATCGCCCCCGGACAGCAAGAGACCCAGTACTTC. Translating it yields CAIAPGQQETQYF.

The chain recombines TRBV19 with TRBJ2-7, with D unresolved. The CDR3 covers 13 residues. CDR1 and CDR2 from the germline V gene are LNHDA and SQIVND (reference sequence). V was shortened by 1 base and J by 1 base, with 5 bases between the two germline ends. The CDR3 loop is CASSIVISYEQYF. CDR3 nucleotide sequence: TGTGCCAGTAGTATAGTCATTTCCTACGAGCAGTACTTC. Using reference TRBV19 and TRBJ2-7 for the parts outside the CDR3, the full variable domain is DGGITQSPKYLFRKEGQNVTLSCEQNLNHDAMYWYRQDPGQGLRLIYYSQIVNDFQKGDIAEGYSVSREKKESFPLTVTSAQKNPTAFYLCASSIVISYEQYFGPGTRLTVT.

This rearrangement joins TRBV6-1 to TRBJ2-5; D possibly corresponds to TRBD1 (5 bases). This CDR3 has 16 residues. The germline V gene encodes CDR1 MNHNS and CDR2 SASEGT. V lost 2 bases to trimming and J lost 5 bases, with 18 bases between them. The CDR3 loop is CASSESVGRAGETQYF. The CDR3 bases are TGTGCCAGCAGTGAATCGGTCGGCAGGGCTGGTGAGACCCAGTACTTC.

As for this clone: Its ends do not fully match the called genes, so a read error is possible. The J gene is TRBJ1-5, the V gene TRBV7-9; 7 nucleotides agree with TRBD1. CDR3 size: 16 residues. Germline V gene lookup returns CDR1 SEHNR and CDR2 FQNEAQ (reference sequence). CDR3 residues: CSSSPGIGTVNQPQHF. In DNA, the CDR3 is TGTTCCAGCAGCCCCGGGATCGGGACAGTCAATCAGCCCCAGCATTTT.

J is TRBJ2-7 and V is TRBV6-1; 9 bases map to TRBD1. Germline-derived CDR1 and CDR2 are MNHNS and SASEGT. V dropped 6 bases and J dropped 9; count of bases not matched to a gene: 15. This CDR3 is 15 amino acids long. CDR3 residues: CASSVPGQGGLGQYF. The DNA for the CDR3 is TGTGCCAGCAGCGTCCCGGGACAGGGAGGTTTGGGGCAGTACTTC.

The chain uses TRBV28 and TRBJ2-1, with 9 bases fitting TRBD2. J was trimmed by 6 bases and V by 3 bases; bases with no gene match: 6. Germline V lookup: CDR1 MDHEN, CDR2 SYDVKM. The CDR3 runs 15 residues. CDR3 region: CASSFSSGSFNEQFF. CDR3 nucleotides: TGTGCCAGCAGTTTCAGTAGCGGGAGTTTCAATGAGCAGTTCTTC.

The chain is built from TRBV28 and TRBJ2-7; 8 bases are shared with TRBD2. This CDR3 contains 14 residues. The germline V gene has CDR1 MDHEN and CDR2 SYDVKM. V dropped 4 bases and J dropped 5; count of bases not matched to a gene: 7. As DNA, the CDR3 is TGTGCCAGCAGTTCCGGGAGGGCTGGCAACGAGCAGTACTTC. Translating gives CASSSGRAGNEQYF.

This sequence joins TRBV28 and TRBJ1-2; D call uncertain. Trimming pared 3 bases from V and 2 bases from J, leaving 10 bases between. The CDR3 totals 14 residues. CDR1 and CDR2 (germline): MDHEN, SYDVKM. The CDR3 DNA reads TGTGCCAGCAGTTTTCAAGGGAGAAACTATGGCTACACCTTC. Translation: CASSFQGRNYGYTF.

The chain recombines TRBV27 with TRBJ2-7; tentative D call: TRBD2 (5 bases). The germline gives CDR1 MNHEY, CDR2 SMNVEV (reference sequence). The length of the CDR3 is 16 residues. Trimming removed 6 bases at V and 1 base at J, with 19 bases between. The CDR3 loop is CASSWDGSPGSYEQYF. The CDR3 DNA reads TGTGCCAGCAGCTGGGATGGCAGCCCGGGGTCCTACGAGCAGTACTTC.